One sample yielded the 21 T cell receptor beta chains listed below, sequenced in a study of TET2 disruption in CD19-targeted CAR T cells. The treatment was: autologous CTL019 cells: CD19 CAR with 4-1BB and CD3 zeta domains. Repertoires were generated with immunoSEQ multiplex PCR, while TCRdb's copy carries only in-frame clones and drops some. Its listing shows tens of thousands of clones. No antigens are known for them. Specimen: CD8- CAR+ T cells sorted from cultured blood T cells, collected for CD19 CAR T cell therapy. Subset reported: CD8-negative CAR-positive T cells from the infusion product. The receptor source for this set is a man between 65 and 85 years old with chronic lymphocytic leukemia.

About this clone: The sequence runs out 3 residues before the end of the CDR3; the remainder is reconstructed from the germline J gene. V gene TRBV7-3 combines with J gene TRBJ1-1; TRBD1 is a possible D gene (5 bases). Per germline, CDR1 SGHTA and CDR2 FQGTGA. CDR3 length: 15 residues. Between the trimmed V and J ends, which lost 1 base and 1 base, there was a span of 10 bases. CDR3 bases read: TGTGCCAGCAGCTTAATGGCGGGGCGGAACACTGAA. Its protein is CASSLMAGRNTE. The whole CDR3 region reads CASSLMAGRNTEAFF.

By frequency, this clone registers medium-sized. The read falls 3 residues short of the CDR3 end, and the missing part is taken from the germline J gene. The rearrangement links TRBV19 to TRBJ1-2, with 7 nucleotides matching TRBD1. This CDR3 has 15 residues. Per germline, CDR1 LNHDA and CDR2 SQIVND (reference sequence). CDR3 bases read: TGTGCCAGTAGTACCCCGGGACAGCCAACGGGAGGC. Translated, it gives CASSTPGQPTGG. The complete CDR3 sequence is CASSTPGQPTGGYTF.

Notes on this clone: Read coverage stops 3 residues before the CDR3 terminus; the germline J gene supplies the remainder. The rearrangement uses TRBV28 and TRBJ1-2; D might be TRBD1 (5 bases). Germline V gene lookup returns CDR1 MDHEN and CDR2 SYDVKM. Deletions cut 3 bases from V and 6 bases from J, with 14 bases between. The CDR3 contains 14 residues. The CDR3 DNA, read in part, is TGTGCCAGCAGTTTCCCGGGACTCAGAGATGGC. It is translated as CASSFPGLRDG. The full CDR3 is CASSFPGLRDGYTF.

With respect to this clone: The read finishes 3 residues shy of the CDR3 end, and the germline J gene is used to complete it. The V gene is TRBV11-2, the J gene TRBJ2-7; 8 bases match TRBD1. The germline gives CDR1 SGHAT, CDR2 FQNNGV. This CDR3 has 15 amino acids. V shed 5 bases, J shed 2 bases, and the junction held 8 bases outside the gene matches. CDR3 loop: CASSKDRGLAYEQYF. The CDR3 bases that were read are TGTGCCAGCAGCAAAGACAGGGGCCTCGCCTACGAG.

CDR3 region: CASSHAMATGQNTEAFF. The DNA read from the CDR3 is TGCGCCAGCAGCCACGCAATGGCGACAGGGCAGAACACTGAA. The chain is built from TRBV4-1 and TRBJ1-1, with TRBD1 matching over 7 bases. The read ends 3 residues early relative to the CDR3; the germline J gene fills the gap. The germline gives CDR1 MGHRA, CDR2 YSYEKL. This CDR3 has 17 amino acids. V lost 3 bases to trimming and J lost 1 base; unmatched junction nucleotides: 11.

A word on this clone: Its ends do not fully match the called genes, so a read error is possible. Sequencing ends 3 residues short of the CDR3 end; the germline J gene provides the rest. Other DNA variants within this sample encode the same CDR3. V gene TRBV5-1 combines with J gene TRBJ1-3; D unresolved. The germline V gene has CDR1 SGHRS and CDR2 YFSETQ. This CDR3 has 15 residues. CDR3 region: CASRSSGSSGNTIYF. The CDR3 DNA, read in part, is TGCGCCAGCAGATCCTCGGGGAGCTCTGGAAACACT.

To note about this clone: The CDR3 end lies 3 residues beyond the end of the read and is filled in from the germline J gene. This chain joins TRBV2 and TRBJ2-7; 9 bases agree with TRBD1. CDR1 is SNHLY, CDR2 FYNNEI, per germline. J gave up 4 bases and V 8 bases, and 6 bases lay outside the gene matches. The length of the CDR3 is 13 residues. The CDR3 here is CASARDREYEQYF. The CDR3 bases that were read are TGTGCCAGCGCCCGGGACAGGGAGTACGAG.

About this clone itself: The read is 3 residues too short to cover the CDR3 end, so that end is filled in from the germline J gene. In the same sample, other DNA sequences code for this CDR3. The chain combines TRBV6-2 or TRBV6-3 with TRBJ1-2; weak D call: TRBD1 (5 bases). The CDR3 runs 13 residues. Per germline, CDR1 MNHEY and CDR2 SVGEGT. V lost 5 bases to trimming and J lost 5 bases, with 12 bases between them. CDR3 loop: CASSDSEGYGYTF. The sequenced part of the CDR3 DNA is TGTGCCAGCAGTGACAGCGAAGGATATGGC.

Turning to this clone: Read data end 3 residues before the CDR3 end; the end is taken from the germline J gene. The chain links TRBV10-1 to TRBJ1-1; D call uncertain. This CDR3 is 13 amino acids long. Germline CDR1 WNHNN, CDR2 SYGVQD (reference sequence). V lost 3 bases to trimming and J lost 2 bases, with 7 bases between them. CDR3 DNA (partial): TGCGCCAGCAGTGAAGGTATCAACACTGAA. Its translation is CASSEGINTE. The whole CDR3 region reads CASSEGINTEAFF.

Worth noting for this clone: The read gets to within 3 residues of the CDR3 end, and the germline J gene fills in the rest. The chain links TRBV11-2 to TRBJ2-4; a possible D gene is TRBD2 (5 bases). The CDR3 spans 12 residues. Germline V gives CDR1 SGHAT, CDR2 FQNNGV. CDR3 sequence: CASSLAGRGQYF. Incomplete CDR3 DNA: TGTGCCAGCAGTCTAGCTGGCCGTGGT. The whole variable domain, remainder taken from reference TRBV11-2 and TRBJ2-4, is EAGVAQSPRYKIIEKRQSVAFWCNPISGHATLYWYQQILGQGPKLLIQFQNNGVVDDSQLPKDRFSAERLKGVDSTLKIQPAKLEDSAVYLCASSLAGRGQYFGAGTRLSVL.

A note on this clone: The missing CDR3 end, 3 residues past where the read stops, is filled in from the germline J gene. This rearrangement joins TRBV10-3 to TRBJ1-2; TRBD1 might be the D (5 bases). The CDR3 sequence is 15 residues long. Germline-derived CDR1 and CDR2 are ENHRY and SYGVKD. V was clipped by 5 bases and J by 0 bases, with 13 bases between them. The sequenced CDR3 bases are TGTGCCATCAGTCATGGGGCAGTCACTAACTATGGC. This sequence encodes CAISHGAVTNYG. The CDR3 reads in full as CAISHGAVTNYGYTF.

As concerns this clone: The read ends 3 residues before the CDR3 terminus; that terminus is restored from the germline J gene. The V call is TRBV12-3 or TRBV12-4, the J call TRBJ1-6, with D possibly TRBD1 on 5 matching bases. The CDR3 is 15 amino acids. Trimming stripped 6 bases from V and 1 base from J, with 10 bases between. The CDR3 bases that were read are TGTGCCAGCAGCCCAGAGGGGTCCTATAATTCACCC. Amino acids: CASSPEGSYNSP. The complete CDR3 sequence is CASSPEGSYNSPLHF.

As to this clone: Coverage ceases 3 residues before the CDR3 finishes, and the germline J gene fills in the end. The chain uses TRBV18 and TRBJ1-2, with D maybe TRBD1 (5 bases). The CDR3 has 15 residues. Germline lookup yields CDR1 KGHSH and CDR2 LQKENI. The DNA read from the CDR3 is TGTGCCAGCTCACCACGCGGCCAGGGTGGAGATACC. Translation: CASSPRGQGGDT. The CDR3 reads in full as CASSPRGQGGDTYTF.

As for this clone: The observed sequence ends 3 residues before the CDR3 terminus, with the missing tail filled in from the germline J gene. This chain uses TRBV20-1 with TRBJ2-3; 14 bases are a match to TRBD2. Germline V gene lookup returns CDR1 DFQATT and CDR2 SNEGSKA (reference sequence). CDR3 length: 15 residues. V shed 6 bases, J shed 3 bases, and the junction held 5 bases outside the gene matches. The CDR3: CSARTSGGSTDTQYF. The CDR3 DNA, read in part, is TGCAGTGCCCGGACTAGCGGGGGGAGTACAGATACG.

As to this clone: The read ends 3 residues before the CDR3 terminus; that terminus is restored from the germline J gene. The chain combines TRBV19 with TRBJ1-1; TRBD1 might be the D (6 bases). Germline values: CDR1 LNHDA, CDR2 SQIVND (reference sequence). Deletions cut 3 bases from V and 1 base from J, with 9 bases between. CDR3 length: 14 residues. The sequenced part of the CDR3 DNA is TGTGCCAGTAGTATGGGGGACACGAACACTGAA. Its translation: CASSMGDTNTE. The full CDR3 protein reads CASSMGDTNTEAFF.

On this clone: The read finishes 3 residues shy of the CDR3 end, and the germline J gene is used to complete it. The chain combines TRBV7-9 with TRBJ1-2; D remains unclear. With 1 base removed from V and 4 bases from J, the gap between germline ends came to 7 bases. This CDR3 spans 13 amino acids. Germline-derived CDR1 and CDR2 are SEHNR and FQNEAQ (reference sequence). CDR3 bases read: TGTGCCAGCAGCTTAGGGCCGGGCTATGGC. Its protein product is CASSLGPGYG. The full CDR3 protein is CASSLGPGYGYTF.

Concerning this clone itself: The read falls 3 residues short of the CDR3 end, and the missing part is taken from the germline J gene. This rearrangement joins TRBV18 to TRBJ2-2, with a possible D match to TRBD1 (6 bases). This CDR3 is built from 15 residues. V lost 3 bases to trimming and J lost 7 bases, with 15 bases between them. Looked up from germline, CDR1 is KGHSH and CDR2 is LQKENI. CDR3 DNA, as far as it was read: TGTGCCAGCTCACCTACTTCGTGGGACATCGGGGAG. Amino acids: CASSPTSWDIGE. In full, the CDR3 is CASSPTSWDIGELFF.

Concerning this clone itself: Read data end 3 residues before the CDR3 end; the end is taken from the germline J gene. The rearrangement links TRBV6-1 to TRBJ2-1; 8 bases are shared with TRBD2. V gave up 4 bases and J gave up 5 bases; unmatched junction bases: 7. The CDR3 is 15 residues long. Germline V gives CDR1 MNHNS, CDR2 SASEGT. The CDR3 region is CASSVRRGAHNEQFF. CDR3 DNA (partial): TGTGCCAGCAGTGTGAGGCGGGGGGCACACAATGAG.

A note on this clone: The read ends 3 residues before the CDR3 terminus; that terminus is restored from the germline J gene. Other DNA sequences within the sample encode an identical CDR3. V is TRBV11-2 and J is TRBJ1-2; no firm D call. The CDR3 length is 13 residues. V was trimmed by 0 bases and J by 4 bases, leaving 6 bases between them. Germline V gene sequence: CDR1 SGHAT, CDR2 FQNNGV. The CDR3 bases that were read are TGTGCCAGCAGCTTAGAACGGTCCTATGGC. Residues: CASSLERSYG. The full CDR3 reads CASSLERSYGYTF.

On this clone itself: The CDR3 extends 3 residues past the end of the read, so its final part is completed from the germline J gene. The gene calls are TRBV4-2 and TRBJ1-4, with D perhaps TRBD1 (5 bases). Per germline, CDR1 LGHNA and CDR2 YNFKEQ. With 3 bases removed from V and 8 bases from J, the gap between germline ends came to 13 bases. This CDR3 region has 14 residues. Incomplete CDR3 DNA: TGTGCCAGCAGCCAGGGGGGACCAGTCGAAAAA. Its translation: CASSQGGPVEK. The full CDR3 is CASSQGGPVEKLFF.

To note about this clone: The read ends 3 residues before the CDR3 terminus; that terminus is restored from the germline J gene. The chain has TRBV5-1 and TRBJ2-1; TRBD2 is a possible D gene (5 bases). The germline V gene encodes CDR1 SGHRS and CDR2 YFSETQ. This CDR3 has 16 residues. Trimming left V 0 bases short and J 6 bases short, with 16 bases between. The CDR3: CASSLDVSRGFNEQFF. The DNA read from the CDR3 is TGCGCCAGCAGCTTGGATGTAAGTCGGGGATTCAATGAG.